Each of the 10 T cell receptor beta chains below was sequenced from the same sample in a study of beta chain features in type 1 diabetes. Whole-study findings and limits: The study found moderately but significantly shorter TCRB CDR3s in all four CD4+ subsets of Type 1 diabetes patients.

Antigens of these TCRs are unknown. Expressed TCRB transcripts were sequenced after all isolated RNA was converted to cDNA. Clones were sequenced by immunoSEQ multiplex PCR, and TCRdb holds only the in-frame ones, with some missing. The sample has roughly 700,000 clones; roughly 12% are singletons. The sequencing sample was made of naive CD4+ T cells from blood. Receptor source: a young man with type 1 diabetes.

The CDR3 bases are TGTGCCAGCAGCCAAGAAGCCAGAGCTAACTATGGCTACACCTTC. Translation gives CASSQEARANYGYTF. J is TRBJ1-2 and V is TRBV4-2; D ambiguous. Trimming stripped 0 bases from V and 0 bases from J, with 8 bases between. Germline V lookup: CDR1 LGHNA, CDR2 YNFKEQ. This CDR3 spans 15 amino acids.

The table lists this clone with a few counts. The V gene is TRBV10-3, the J gene TRBJ2-5; no reliable D call. Germline V gene lookup returns CDR1 ENHRY and CDR2 SYGVKD. The CDR3 has 13 amino acids. V was shortened by 3 bases and J by 5 bases, with 10 bases between the two germline ends. CDR3 DNA: TGTGCCATCAGTGACAGCATTTTCGAGACCCAGTACTTC. Translation: CAISDSIFETQYF.

The gene calls are TRBV30 and TRBJ2-1; tentatively, D is TRBD2 (5 bases). Germline CDR1 GTSNPN, CDR2 SVGIG (reference sequence). The CDR3 contains 11 residues. V lost 5 bases, J lost 9 bases, and 11 bases lay in between. The chain's CDR3 is CAWSRGGEQFF. As DNA, the CDR3 is TGTGCCTGGTCTCGGGGTGGTGAGCAGTTCTTC.

This chain connects TRBV11-2 to TRBJ2-7; perhaps TRBD2 as D (5 bases). The ends were cut back, 4 bases at V and 4 bases at J, with 14 bases in the middle. Germline V gene lookup returns CDR1 SGHAT and CDR2 FQNNGV. The CDR3 sequence is 14 residues long. Here the CDR3 reads CASSSTRRLYEQYF. DNA of the CDR3: TGTGCCAGCAGCTCGACCAGGAGGCTATACGAGCAGTACTTC.

For the CDR3, the DNA is TGTGCCAGCAGCCATGACAGGGGACCTGGAAACACCATATATTTT. Protein: CASSHDRGPGNTIYF. The chain combines TRBV14 with TRBJ1-3; 8 nucleotides line up with TRBD1. Germline lookup yields CDR1 SGHDN and CDR2 FVKESK. V lost 3 bases to trimming and J lost 2 bases; unmatched junction nucleotides: 3. CDR3 length: 15 amino acids. Filled out from reference TRBV14 and TRBJ1-3, the complete variable domain reads EAGVTQFPSHSVIEKGQTVTLRCDPISGHDNLYWYRRVMGKEIKFLLHFVKESKQDESGMPNNRFLAERTGGTYSTLKVQPAELEDSGVYFCASSHDRGPGNTIYFGEGSWLTVV.

J is TRBJ2-3 and V is TRBV28; 7 bases line up with TRBD1. The CDR3 covers 16 residues. Germline CDR1 MDHEN, CDR2 SYDVKM. Trimming removed 1 base from V and 1 base from J; junction bases left unmatched: 5. The CDR3, as DNA: TGTGCCAGCAGTTTATCGACAGGGTCGGGCACAGATACGCAGTATTTT. It encodes CASSLSTGSGTDTQYF.

CDR3: CAWSSLLAGRNYEQYF. In DNA form, the CDR3 reads TGTGCCTGGAGTTCTCTCCTAGCGGGGAGGAACTACGAGCAGTACTTC. The V gene is TRBV30, the J gene TRBJ2-7, with TRBD2 identical over 9 bases. CDR1 and CDR2 from the germline V gene are GTSNPN and SVGIG (reference sequence). The junction had 11 bases not matched to a gene; V was cut back by 2 bases and J by 3 bases. This CDR3 comprises 16 residues.

This clone appeared a few times. The chain has TRBV30 and TRBJ1-4; D unclear. Germline V gene data show CDR1 as GTSNPN and CDR2 as SVGIG (reference sequence). This CDR3 is built from 11 residues. Trimming shortened V by 1 base and J by 8 bases, and 5 bases separated the two germline ends. The CDR3: CAWSGLEKLFF. The CDR3 DNA follows: TGTGCCTGGAGTGGTTTGGAAAAACTGTTTTTT.

V and J are TRBV6-6 and TRBJ1-2; a possible D gene is TRBD1 (6 bases). Germline-derived CDR1 and CDR2 are MNHNY and SVGAGI (reference sequence). Trimming removed 6 bases from V and 1 base from J, with 12 bases in between. CDR3 length: 14 residues. The CDR3 DNA is TGTGCCAGCAGACAGGGTCACGGTAACTATGGCTACACCTTC. The encoded protein is CASRQGHGNYGYTF.

This clone has only a few counts. The same CDR3 arises from other DNA sequences in this sample as well. The CDR3 region is CASSLVGGNQPQHF. The DNA of the CDR3 is TGTGCCAGCAGCTTAGTTGGGGGAAATCAGCCCCAGCATTTT. The J gene is TRBJ1-5, the V gene TRBV7-9, with D perhaps TRBD1 (5 bases). The germline V and J ends were trimmed by 1 base and 4 bases, with 8 bases remaining between them. CDR3 size: 14 residues. CDR1 and CDR2 from the germline V gene are SEHNR and FQNEAQ (reference sequence). Full variable domain (outside the CDR3, taken from reference TRBV7-9 and TRBJ1-5): DTGVSQNPRHKITKRGQNVTFRCDPISEHNRLYWYRQTLGQGPEFLTYFQNEAQLEKSRLLSDRFSAERPKGSFSTLEIQRTEQGDSAMYLCASSLVGGNQPQHFGDGTRLSIL.